This entry lists 18 T cell receptor beta chains sequenced from one sample in a study of metastatic and nonmetastatic thyroid tumors. None of the patients had undergone any treatment ahead of thyroid surgery. TCRdb called clones again from the PCR reads with MiXCR. The sample holds over 65,000 clones, around an eighth seen once. Input material: tumor tissue. All receptors derive from a female donor with papillary thyroid cancer or a benign thyroid nodule (not recorded which). Some clones in this sample may be carry-over from other donors' samples.

This clone was counted at least ten times. V usage is TRBV3-1 and J usage is TRBJ1-4, with unresolved D. This CDR3 has 12 residues. V lost 3 bases, J lost 8 bases, and 7 bases lay in between. Germline V gives CDR1 LGHDT, CDR2 YNNKEL (reference sequence). The CDR3 sequence is CASSHEEEKLFF. CDR3 sequence (DNA): TGTGCCAGCAGCCATGAGGAAGAAAAACTGTTTTTT.

This clone has ten or more counts. The chain has TRBV5-1 and TRBJ1-2; 9 bases line up with TRBD1. Looked up from germline, CDR1 is SGHRS and CDR2 is YFSETQ. The length of the CDR3 is 14 residues. V dropped 0 bases and J dropped 7; count of bases not matched to a gene: 4. Here the CDR3 DNA reads TGCGCCAGCAGCTTGGACAGGGGGCGCGGTGGCTACACCTTC. This gives the protein CASSLDRGRGGYTF.

This clone has a count of ten or more. This rearrangement joins TRBV6-1 to TRBJ2-1; 14 positions match TRBD2. Per germline, CDR1 MNHNS and CDR2 SASEGT. V shed 4 bases, J shed 7 bases, and the junction held 0 bases outside the gene matches. The CDR3 covers 14 residues. CDR3 bases: TGTGCCAGCAGTGGACTAGCGGGAGGGAATGAGCAGTTCTTC. It translates to CASSGLAGGNEQFF.

This clone was counted many times. A read error may explain this, as a much larger clone is one base away. V and J are TRBV28 and TRBJ2-1; 13 nucleotides line up with TRBD2. V was pared by 6 bases and J by 6 bases, with 20 bases of the junction left unmatched. This CDR3 contains 20 residues. The V gene's germline CDR1 is MDHEN and CDR2 SYDVKM. This chain's CDR3 is CASSLGLAGALSSRGNEQFF. CDR3 DNA sequence: TGTGCCAGCAGCCTCGGACTAGCGGGAGCCCTGTCCTCCCGAGGCAATGAGCAGTTCTTC.

This clone has a count of ten or more. The gene calls are TRBV27 and TRBJ2-2, with TRBD2 matching 14 bases. This CDR3 has 17 residues. The germline gives CDR1 MNHEY, CDR2 SMNVEV (reference sequence). V shed 1 base, J shed 5 bases, and the junction held 3 bases outside the gene matches. CDR3 loop: CASSLFGLAGGTGELFF. CDR3 DNA sequence: TGTGCCAGCAGTTTATTTGGACTAGCGGGAGGAACCGGGGAGCTGTTTTTT.

This clone has at least ten counts. The chain combines TRBV14 with TRBJ2-7; TRBD1 matches at 7 bases. The V segment lost 0 bases and the J segment 5 bases; nucleotides outside the gene matches: 19. In germline, CDR1 is SGHDN, CDR2 FVKESK. The CDR3 is 19 residues long. CDR3 bases: TGTGCCAGCAGCCAAGATGAGGCCAGGGGGATCCCCCCTCTGAACGAGCAGTACTTC. This codes for CASSQDEARGIPPLNEQYF.

This clone appeared many times. The V call is TRBV7-2, the J call TRBJ1-4; D unresolved. Trimming removed 3 bases at V and 7 bases at J, with 12 bases between. The germline CDR1 and CDR2 sequences are SGHTA and FQGNSA. The CDR3 totals 14 residues. The CDR3 nucleotides read TGTGCCAGCAGCTTCGGAGGAAGTATTGAAAAACTGTTTTTT. It codes for CASSFGGSIEKLFF.

In its sample, this clone ranks as medium-sized. The chain links TRBV5-1 to TRBJ2-7; D unclear. Trimming removed 4 bases at V and 3 bases at J, with 11 bases between. There are 13 residues in the CDR3. Germline V gene data show CDR1 as SGHRS and CDR2 as YFSETQ. The CDR3 region is CASSLPPYYEQYF. The CDR3 DNA follows: TGCGCCAGCAGCCTGCCCCCCTACTACGAGCAGTACTTC.

The chain employs TRBV27 and TRBJ1-6; unclear D gene. Germline lookup yields CDR1 MNHEY and CDR2 SMNVEV (reference sequence). This CDR3 has 14 amino acids. Trimming cost V 6 bases and J 3 bases, with 9 bases left between them. DNA of the CDR3: TGTGCCAGCAGGGAAAGGCTCTATAATTCACCCCTCCACTTT. Its translation: CASRERLYNSPLHF.

This clone was detected many times. The identical CDR3 is also encoded by other nucleotide sequences in the sample. The J gene is TRBJ1-2, the V gene TRBV28, with D perhaps TRBD1 (5 bases). V lost 6 bases, J lost 4 bases, and 12 bases lay in between. This CDR3 spans 13 amino acids. Germline V gene lookup returns CDR1 MDHEN and CDR2 SYDVKM. The CDR3 nucleotides read TGTGCCAGCAGCCCCACAGGACCCTATGGCTACACCTTC. It codes for CASSPTGPYGYTF.

This clone was picked up many times. The sample carries other DNA sequences with the same CDR3. The chain recombines TRBV14 with TRBJ2-6; D is undetermined. The ends were cut back, 4 bases at V and 3 bases at J, with 7 bases in the middle. The CDR3 length is 14 residues. Germline V lookup: CDR1 SGHDN, CDR2 FVKESK. The CDR3 region is CASSPVGGANVLTF. The CDR3 coding sequence is TGTGCCAGCAGCCCCGTTGGTGGGGCCAACGTCCTGACTTTC.

This clone has only a few counts. With a much larger clone just one base away, this may be a read error. This CDR3 is also generated by other DNA sequences in the sample. The rearrangement uses TRBV2 and TRBJ2-5, with a tentative D call TRBD2 (6 bases). CDR1 is SNHLY, CDR2 FYNNEI, per germline. The CDR3 is made up of 13 amino acids. CDR3 in DNA: TGTGCCAGCCGGAAAGCGGGCCAAGAGACGCAGTACTTC. Protein: CASRKAGQETQYF. The full variable domain, completed using reference TRBV2 and TRBJ2-5, is EPEVTQTPSHQVTQMGQEVILRCVPISNHLYFYWYRQILGQKVEFLVSFYNNEISEKSEIFDDQFSVERPDGSNFTLKIRSTKLEDSAMYFCASRKAGQETQYFGPGTRLLVL.

The V call is TRBV7-6, the J call TRBJ2-5, with TRBD2 matching over 10 bases. J lost 3 bases, V lost 5 bases, and 6 bases had no gene match. This CDR3 is 15 amino acids long. Germline V gene data show CDR1 as SGHVS and CDR2 as FNYEAQ. DNA for the CDR3: TGTGCCAGCAGCCGCCACAGCGGGGGGGAAGAGACCCAGTACTTC. Its protein is CASSRHSGGEETQYF.

By its share, this clone is medium-sized. V is TRBV11-2 and J is TRBJ1-6; D is undetermined. CDR3 length: 14 residues. Germline loops: CDR1 SGHAT, CDR2 FQNNGV. Trimming stripped 5 bases from V and 4 bases from J, with 9 bases between. In DNA, the CDR3 is TGTGCCAGCAGCGAACGGATTTATAATTCACCCCTCCACTTT. It codes for CASSERIYNSPLHF.

Worth noting for this clone: A much larger clone lies one base from this, so it may be a read error. CDR3 sequence: CSAAGQFF. The CDR3, as DNA: TGCAGTGCCGCCGGGCAGTTCTTC. The rearrangement joins TRBV20-1 to TRBJ2-1; D remains unclear. Per germline, CDR1 DFQATT and CDR2 SNEGSKA (reference sequence). Between the trimmed V and J ends, which lost 6 bases and 12 bases, there was a span of 6 bases. The CDR3 sequence is 8 residues long.

Note on this clone: This could be a read error, since a much larger clone is one nucleotide away. This chain links TRBV19 with TRBJ1-5; D is undetermined. The V end lost 6 bases, the J end lost 3 bases, and 15 bases lay between the germline ends. This CDR3 comprises 15 residues. CDR1 LNHDA and CDR2 SQIVND come from the germline V gene (reference sequence). CDR3 DNA: TGTGCCAGTAGATCCTCGTGGTCTCCCAATCAGCCCCAGCATTTT. As protein: CASRSSWSPNQPQHF.

In this sample, this clone turned up many times. The genes are TRBV4-2 and TRBJ2-6; 8 bases fit TRBD1. V trimming: 0 bases; J trimming: 1 base; junction bases outside the gene matches: 5. The CDR3 consists of 18 residues. Germline assignment: CDR1 LGHNA and CDR2 YNFKEQ. The CDR3 sequence is CASSQDDRGASGANVLTF. The CDR3 nucleotides are TGTGCCAGCAGCCAAGATGACAGGGGAGCGTCTGGGGCCAACGTCCTGACTTTC.

In the case of this clone: A much larger clone is a single base away; this may be a read error. The chain recombines TRBV11-2 with TRBJ2-1; 11 positions match TRBD2. Germline-derived CDR1 and CDR2 are SGHAT and FQNNGV. This CDR3 is built from 15 residues. CDR3 in DNA: TGTGCCAACAGCCGTGGACTAGCGGGTCACAATGAGCAGTTCTTC. Protein product: CANSRGLAGHNEQFF.